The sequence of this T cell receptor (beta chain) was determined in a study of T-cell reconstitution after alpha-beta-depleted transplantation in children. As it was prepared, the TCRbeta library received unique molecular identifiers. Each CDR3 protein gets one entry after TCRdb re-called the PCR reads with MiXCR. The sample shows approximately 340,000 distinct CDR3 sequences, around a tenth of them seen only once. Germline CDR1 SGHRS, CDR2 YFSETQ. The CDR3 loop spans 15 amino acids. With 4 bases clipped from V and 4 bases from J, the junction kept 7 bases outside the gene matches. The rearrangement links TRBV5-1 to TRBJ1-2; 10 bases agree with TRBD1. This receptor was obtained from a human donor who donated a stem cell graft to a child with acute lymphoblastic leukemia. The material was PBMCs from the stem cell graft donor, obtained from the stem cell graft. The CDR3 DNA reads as TGCGCCAGCAGCGACTGGGACAGGGGAACCTATGGCTACACCTTC. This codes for CASSDWDRGTYGYTF.